These 21 T cell receptor beta chains were sequenced from one sample in a study of blood T cell repertoires in COVID-19. The table came from immunoSEQ multiplex PCR; TCRdb's copy has only in-frame clones and leaves some out. This sample has approximately 160,000 clones; 70% to 90% occur once, and the top ten carry approximately 11%. Sequencing used peripheral blood. The receptor source for this set is a human donor in a cohort sampled during active COVID-19.

The chain links TRBV11-1 to TRBJ2-6, with a possible D match to TRBD1 (6 bases). The germline V gene encodes CDR1 SGHAT and CDR2 FQDESV (reference sequence). Trimming removed 6 bases at V and 0 bases at J, with 12 bases between. The CDR3 is made up of 16 amino acids. CDR3 residues: CASRPGQTSGANVLTF. The CDR3 DNA is TGTGCCAGCAGACCGGGACAAACCTCTGGGGCCAACGTCCTGACTTTC. Full variable domain (missing parts from reference TRBV11-1 and TRBJ2-6): EAEVAQSPRYKITEKSQAVAFWCDPISGHATLYWYRQILGQGPELLVQFQDESVVDDSQLPKDRFSAERLKGVDSTLKIQPAELGDSAMYLCASRPGQTSGANVLTFGAGSRLTVL.

The J gene is TRBJ2-7, the V gene TRBV29-1; 11 nucleotides match TRBD1. The CDR3 sequence is 12 residues long. CDR1 is SQVTM, CDR2 ANQGSEA, per germline. The V segment lost 7 bases and the J segment 2 bases; nucleotides outside the gene matches: 1. CDR3 loop: CSEGQGAYEQYF. Written as DNA, the CDR3 is TGCAGCGAGGGACAGGGGGCCTACGAGCAGTACTTC.

The genes are TRBV6-5 and TRBJ2-7, with D maybe TRBD2 (6 bases). Between the trimmed V and J ends, which lost 4 bases and 2 bases, there was a span of 6 bases. The CDR3 length is 12 residues. In germline, CDR1 is MNHEY, CDR2 SVGAGI. In DNA, the CDR3 is TGTGCCAGCAGTTCGGGAGCCTACGAGCAGTACTTC. Its protein product is CASSSGAYEQYF.

The chain carries TRBV2 and TRBJ1-5; D is unclear. The germline V and J ends were trimmed by 1 base and 5 bases, with 15 bases remaining between them. Germline CDR1 is SNHLY and CDR2 is FYNNEI. The CDR3 has 16 amino acids. The CDR3 spells CASSEDAGNRDQPQHF. The CDR3 DNA follows: TGTGCCAGCAGTGAAGACGCGGGGAATAGGGATCAGCCCCAGCATTTT.

The chain uses TRBV7-9 and TRBJ2-1; D is possibly TRBD1 (6 bases). V shed 4 bases and J shed 5 bases, with 21 bases lying between them. Looked up from germline, CDR1 is SEHNR and CDR2 is FQNEAQ (reference sequence). The CDR3 is 17 amino acids. DNA of the CDR3: TGTGCCAGCAGCTCCTACGCGTCACAGGGCTTCGACAATGAGCAGTTCTTC. Translation gives CASSSYASQGFDNEQFF.

This rearrangement joins TRBV19 to TRBJ1-1; 9 bases are a match to TRBD1. The trim removed 5 bases at V and 6 bases at J, leaving 13 bases unmatched. Per the germline V gene, CDR1 is LNHDA and CDR2 is SQIVND (reference sequence). The CDR3 loop spans 16 amino acids. CDR3 sequence (DNA): TGTGCCAGTAGTCATAATTACAGGGGGCTAAGGGCTGAAGCTTTCTTT. It codes for CASSHNYRGLRAEAFF.

In nucleotides, the CDR3 is TGTGCCTGGATTGGGCAGAACACAGATACGCAGTATTTT. Translation gives CAWIGQNTDTQYF. This chain uses TRBV30 with TRBJ2-3; D is undetermined. CDR1 is GTSNPN, CDR2 SVGIG, per germline (reference sequence). The CDR3 length is 13 residues. V was cut by 4 bases and J by 2 bases, with 10 bases left in between.

The chain employs TRBV7-2 and TRBJ2-1, with D perhaps TRBD2 (7 bases). Deletions cut 4 bases from V and 2 bases from J, with 12 bases between. Germline-derived CDR1 and CDR2 are SGHTA and FQGNSA. This CDR3 comprises 15 residues. This chain's CDR3 is CASSSVRGPYNEQFF. CDR3 in DNA: TGTGCCAGCAGCTCCGTGCGGGGGCCCTACAATGAGCAGTTCTTC.

This clone appeared a few times. This sequence joins TRBV27 and TRBJ2-1; unclear D gene. The CDR3 is 15 amino acids. Germline values: CDR1 MNHEY, CDR2 SMNVEV (reference sequence). V was trimmed by 3 bases and J by 2 bases, leaving 11 bases between them. CDR3 sequence reads: CASSFGDLAYNEQFF. The CDR3 coding sequence is TGTGCCAGCAGTTTTGGTGACTTGGCCTACAATGAGCAGTTCTTC.

DNA of the CDR3: TGCAGTGCTAGCCCCGTCAATGAGCAGTTCTTC. Residues: CSASPVNEQFF. V and J are TRBV20-1 and TRBJ2-1; D gene uncertain. Trimming pared 3 bases from V and 6 bases from J, leaving 6 bases between. The CDR3 sequence is 11 residues long. Germline V gene lookup returns CDR1 DFQATT and CDR2 SNEGSKA (reference sequence).

The chain joins TRBV12-3 or TRBV12-4 to TRBJ1-1; D not resolved. The germline V and J ends were trimmed by 3 bases and 3 bases, with 8 bases remaining between them. The length of the CDR3 is 13 residues. DNA for the CDR3: TGTGCCAGCAGTTTGAGGGCTGACACTGAAGCTTTCTTT. Its translation: CASSLRADTEAFF.

V gene TRBV5-5 combines with J gene TRBJ1-5; TRBD1 aligns across 11 bases. The V and J ends lost 4 bases and 2 bases, in that order; junction bases with no gene match: 8. This CDR3 spans 17 amino acids. Germline CDR1 is SGHKS and CDR2 is YYEKEE (reference sequence). The CDR3 region is CASSVGQGVGGNQPQHF. Here the CDR3 DNA reads TGTGCCAGCAGCGTGGGACAGGGGGTCGGGGGCAATCAGCCCCAGCATTTT.

The chain employs TRBV5-1 and TRBJ1-1; 7 nucleotides line up with TRBD1. The CDR3 spans 14 residues. Germline V lookup: CDR1 SGHRS, CDR2 YFSETQ. With 3 bases clipped from V and 5 bases from J, the junction kept 7 bases outside the gene matches. The CDR3 loop reads CASSSTGTETEAFF. The CDR3 DNA is TGCGCCAGCAGCTCCACCGGGACAGAGACTGAAGCTTTCTTT.

The V gene is TRBV12-5, the J gene TRBJ2-3, with TRBD2 matching 12 bases. Germline trimming cut 6 bases from V and 12 bases from J; bases unmatched to any gene: 10. The CDR3 is 14 amino acids. Germline V gene sequence: CDR1 LGHNT, CDR2 FRNRAP. CDR3 residues: CASGPQGLAGHQYF. CDR3 coding DNA: TGTGCTAGTGGGCCCCAGGGACTAGCGGGTCATCAGTATTTT.

The chain couples TRBV11-2 to TRBJ1-1, with unresolved D. The germline CDR1 and CDR2 sequences are SGHAT and FQNNGV. This CDR3 region has 12 residues. Trimming stripped 1 base from V and 10 bases from J, with 10 bases between. CDR3 bases: TGTGCCAGCAGCTTAGGTCGCCGGGGAGCTTTCTTT. Translation: CASSLGRRGAFF.

J is TRBJ1-6 and V is TRBV6-2 or TRBV6-3; D is undetermined. CDR3 size: 13 residues. With 0 bases removed from V and 11 bases from J, the gap between germline ends came to 8 bases. CDR1 and CDR2 (germline): MNHEY, SVGEGT. The CDR3 DNA is TGTGCCAGCAGTTACTCGATCAGGACACCCCTCCACTTT. This sequence encodes CASSYSIRTPLHF.

The gene calls are TRBV5-1 and TRBJ2-7, with a weak D call TRBD1 (7 bases). This CDR3 comprises 16 residues. Germline CDR1 is SGHRS and CDR2 is YFSETQ. V dropped 4 bases and J dropped 2 bases, with 19 bases sitting between them. CDR3 sequence: CASSPGGTASTYEQYF. Written as DNA, the CDR3 is TGCGCCAGCAGCCCCGGCGGGACAGCCAGTACCTACGAGCAGTACTTC. The entire variable domain, with the rest obtained from reference TRBV5-1 and TRBJ2-7, is as follows: KAGVTQTPRYLIKTRGQQVTLSCSPISGHRSVSWYQQTPGQGLQFLFEYFSETQRNKGNFPGRFSGRQFSNSRSEMNVSTLELGDSALYLCASSPGGTASTYEQYFGPGTRLTVT.

This clone was counted a few times. This chain links TRBV2 with TRBJ1-4; D might be TRBD1 (6 bases). The germline gives CDR1 SNHLY, CDR2 FYNNEI. V was clipped by 7 bases and J by 3 bases, with 15 bases between them. The CDR3 extends over 15 amino acids. CDR3 DNA: TGTGCCAGCAAGGACAGCCCCTCGGCTAATGAAAAACTGTTTTTT. Its translation: CASKDSPSANEKLFF.

Notes on this clone: This specimen includes other DNA sequences encoding the same CDR3. The genes are TRBV4-3 and TRBJ2-1, with D perhaps TRBD1 (5 bases). The ends were cut back, 0 bases at V and 8 bases at J, with 14 bases in the middle. CDR1 LGHNA and CDR2 YSLEER come from the germline V gene. The CDR3 totals 15 residues. As DNA, the CDR3 is TGCGCCAGCAGCCAAGATTTCAGGGCCAGGCATGAGCAGTTCTTC. Its protein product is CASSQDFRARHEQFF.

The chain carries TRBV4-2 and TRBJ1-2; TRBD1 is a possible D gene (5 bases). There are 15 residues in the CDR3. Germline V lookup: CDR1 LGHNA, CDR2 YNFKEQ. V lost 4 bases and J lost 4, with 16 bases in between. Here the CDR3 DNA reads TGTGCCAGCAGCCCCGGGACTGCCTCAGGCTATGGCTACACCTTC. Encoded protein: CASSPGTASGYGYTF.

The chain uses TRBV6-2 or TRBV6-3 and TRBJ2-2; D not resolved. The CDR3 sequence is 15 residues long. Trimming stripped 0 bases from V and 4 bases from J, with 9 bases between. Germline V gene lookup returns CDR1 MNHEY and CDR2 SVGEGT. CDR3 amino acids: CASSYSRPTTGELFF. The CDR3 coding sequence is TGTGCCAGCAGTTACTCGAGGCCAACCACCGGGGAGCTGTTTTTT.